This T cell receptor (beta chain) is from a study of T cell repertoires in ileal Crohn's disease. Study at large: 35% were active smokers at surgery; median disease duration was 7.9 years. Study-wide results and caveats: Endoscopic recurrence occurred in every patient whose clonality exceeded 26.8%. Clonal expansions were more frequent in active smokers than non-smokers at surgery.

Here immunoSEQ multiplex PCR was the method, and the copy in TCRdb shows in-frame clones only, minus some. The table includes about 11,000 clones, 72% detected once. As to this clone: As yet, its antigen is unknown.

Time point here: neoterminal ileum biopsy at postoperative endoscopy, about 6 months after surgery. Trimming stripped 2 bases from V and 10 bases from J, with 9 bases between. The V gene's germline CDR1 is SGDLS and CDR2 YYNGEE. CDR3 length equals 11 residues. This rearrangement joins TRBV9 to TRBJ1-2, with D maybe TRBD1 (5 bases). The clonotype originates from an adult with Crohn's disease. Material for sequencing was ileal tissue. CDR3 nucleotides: TGTGCCAGCAGCGTGGGGCTTTTCTACACCTTC. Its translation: CASSVGLFYTF. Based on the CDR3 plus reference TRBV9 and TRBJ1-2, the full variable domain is DSGVTQTPKHLITATGQRVTLRCSPRSGDLSVYWYQQSLDQGLQFLIQYYNGEERAKGNILERFSAQQFPDLHSELNLSSLELGDSALYFCASSVGLFYTFGSGTRLTVV.